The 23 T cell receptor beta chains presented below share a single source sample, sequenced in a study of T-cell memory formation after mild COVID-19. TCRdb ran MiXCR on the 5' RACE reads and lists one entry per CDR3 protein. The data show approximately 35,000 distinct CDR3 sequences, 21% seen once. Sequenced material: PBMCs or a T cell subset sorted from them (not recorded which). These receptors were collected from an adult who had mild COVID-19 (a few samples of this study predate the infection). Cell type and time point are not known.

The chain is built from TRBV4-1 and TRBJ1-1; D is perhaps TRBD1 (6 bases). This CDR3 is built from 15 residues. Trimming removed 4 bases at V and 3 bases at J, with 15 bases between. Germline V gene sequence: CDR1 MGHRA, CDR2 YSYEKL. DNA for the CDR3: TGCGCCAGCAGCCCGACAGGACGTTCGCACACTGAAGCTTTCTTT. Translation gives CASSPTGRSHTEAFF.

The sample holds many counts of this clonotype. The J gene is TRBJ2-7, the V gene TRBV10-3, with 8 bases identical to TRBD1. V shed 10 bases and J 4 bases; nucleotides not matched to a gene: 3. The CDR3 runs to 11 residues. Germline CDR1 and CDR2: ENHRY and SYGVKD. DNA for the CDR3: TGTGCCACCACAGGGGGGTACGAGCAGTACTTC. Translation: CATTGGYEQYF.

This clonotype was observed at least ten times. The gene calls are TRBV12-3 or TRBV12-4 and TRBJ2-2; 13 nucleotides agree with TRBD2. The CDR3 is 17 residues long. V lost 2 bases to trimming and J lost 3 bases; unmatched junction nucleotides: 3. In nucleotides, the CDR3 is TGTGCCAGCAGTTTACCAGGACTAGCGGGAGACACCGGGGAGCTGTTTTTT. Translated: CASSLPGLAGDTGELFF.

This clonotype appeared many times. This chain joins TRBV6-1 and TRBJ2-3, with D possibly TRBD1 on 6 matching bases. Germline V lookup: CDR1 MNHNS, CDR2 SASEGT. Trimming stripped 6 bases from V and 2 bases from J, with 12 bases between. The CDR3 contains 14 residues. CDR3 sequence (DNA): TGTGCCAGCAGGTTCCAGGGGAACACAGATACGCAGTATTTT. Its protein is CASRFQGNTDTQYF.

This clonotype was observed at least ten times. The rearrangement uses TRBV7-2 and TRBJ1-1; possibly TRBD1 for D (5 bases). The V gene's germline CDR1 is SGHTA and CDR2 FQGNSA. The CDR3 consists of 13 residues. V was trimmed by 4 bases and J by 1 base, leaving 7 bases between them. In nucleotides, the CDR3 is TGTGCCAGCAGCTGGGGACCGAACACTGAAGCTTTCTTT. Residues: CASSWGPNTEAFF.

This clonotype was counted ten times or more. CDR3 residues: CASSKSAAGAYNEQFF. The CDR3 DNA sequence: TGTGCCAGTAGTAAGTCCGCAGCGGGAGCTTACAATGAGCAGTTCTTC. The gene calls are TRBV19 and TRBJ2-1, with TRBD2 identical over 8 bases. Germline loops: CDR1 LNHDA, CDR2 SQIVND (reference sequence). The V segment lost 4 bases and the J segment 4 bases; nucleotides outside the gene matches: 9. The CDR3 spans 16 residues.

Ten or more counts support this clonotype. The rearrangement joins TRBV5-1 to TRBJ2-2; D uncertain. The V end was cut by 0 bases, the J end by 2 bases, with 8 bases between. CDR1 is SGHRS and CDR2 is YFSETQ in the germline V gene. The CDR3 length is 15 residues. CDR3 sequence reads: CASSLATANTGELFF. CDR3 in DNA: TGCGCCAGCAGCTTGGCCACAGCTAACACCGGGGAGCTGTTTTTT.

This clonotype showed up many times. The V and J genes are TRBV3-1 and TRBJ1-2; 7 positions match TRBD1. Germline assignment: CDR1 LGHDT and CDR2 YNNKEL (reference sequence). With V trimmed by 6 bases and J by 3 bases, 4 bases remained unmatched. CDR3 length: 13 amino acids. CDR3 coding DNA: TGTGCCAGCAGTCGACAGGGAGACTATGGCTACACCTTC. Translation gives CASSRQGDYGYTF.

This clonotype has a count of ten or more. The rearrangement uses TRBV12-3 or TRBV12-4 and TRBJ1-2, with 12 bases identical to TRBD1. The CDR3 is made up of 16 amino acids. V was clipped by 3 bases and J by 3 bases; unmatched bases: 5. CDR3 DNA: TGTGCCAGCAGTTTGTACGGGACAGGGGGCGACTATGGCTACACCTTC. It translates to CASSLYGTGGDYGYTF.

In nucleotides, the CDR3 is TGTGCCAGCTCACCACCGGGGCAGGGAGGTGAAAAACTGTTTTTT. Protein: CASSPPGQGGEKLFF. V is TRBV18 and J is TRBJ1-4, with D maybe TRBD1 (5 bases). The CDR3 is 15 residues long. The germline gives CDR1 KGHSH, CDR2 LQKENI. V lost 0 bases and J lost 7, with 12 bases in between.

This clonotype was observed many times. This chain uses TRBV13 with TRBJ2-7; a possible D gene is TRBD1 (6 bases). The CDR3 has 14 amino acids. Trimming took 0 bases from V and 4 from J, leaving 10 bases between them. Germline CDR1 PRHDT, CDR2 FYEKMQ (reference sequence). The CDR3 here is CASSLGQGLYEQYF. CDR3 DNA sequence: TGTGCCAGCAGCTTAGGTCAGGGGCTTTACGAGCAGTACTTC. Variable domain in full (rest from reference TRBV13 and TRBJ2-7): AAGVIQSPRHLIKEKRETATLKCYPIPRHDTVYWYQQGPGQDPQFLISFYEKMQSDKGSIPDRFSAQQFSDYHSELNMSSLELGDSALYFCASSLGQGLYEQYFGPGTRLTVT.

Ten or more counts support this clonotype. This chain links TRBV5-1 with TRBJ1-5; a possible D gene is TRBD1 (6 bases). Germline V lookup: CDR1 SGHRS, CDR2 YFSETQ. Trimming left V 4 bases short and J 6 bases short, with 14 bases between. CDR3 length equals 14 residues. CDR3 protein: CASSQGQGGQPQHF. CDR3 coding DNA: TGCGCCAGCAGCCAGGGGCAGGGAGGTCAGCCCCAGCATTTT.

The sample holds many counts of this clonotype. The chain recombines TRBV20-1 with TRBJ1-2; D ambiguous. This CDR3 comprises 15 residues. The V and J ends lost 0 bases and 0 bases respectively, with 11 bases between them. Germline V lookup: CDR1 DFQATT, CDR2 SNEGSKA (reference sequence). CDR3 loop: CSARDRSTTNYGYTF. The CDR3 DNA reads TGCAGTGCTAGAGACAGAAGTACAACTAACTATGGCTACACCTTC.

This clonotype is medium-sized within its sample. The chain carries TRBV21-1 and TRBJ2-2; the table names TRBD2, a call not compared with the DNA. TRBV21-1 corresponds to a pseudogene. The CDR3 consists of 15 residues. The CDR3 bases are TGTGCCAGCAGCGGGAGGATCCGGAACACCGGGGAGCTGTTTTTT. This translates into CASSGRIRNTGELFF.

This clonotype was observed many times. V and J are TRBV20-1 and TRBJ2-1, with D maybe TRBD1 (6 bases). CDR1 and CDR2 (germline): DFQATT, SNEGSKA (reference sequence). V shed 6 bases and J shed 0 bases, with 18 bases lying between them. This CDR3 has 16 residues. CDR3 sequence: CSAPTSRGSSYNEQFF. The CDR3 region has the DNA TGCAGTGCCCCCACAAGTAGGGGGAGCTCCTACAATGAGCAGTTCTTC.

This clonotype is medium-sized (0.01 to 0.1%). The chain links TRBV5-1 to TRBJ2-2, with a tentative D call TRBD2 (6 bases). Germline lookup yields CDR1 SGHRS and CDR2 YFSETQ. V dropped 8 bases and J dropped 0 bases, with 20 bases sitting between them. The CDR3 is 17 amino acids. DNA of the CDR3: TGCGCCAGTGGCCTGAAGGCGGGACGGTCGAACACCGGGGAGCTGTTTTTT. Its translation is CASGLKAGRSNTGELFF.

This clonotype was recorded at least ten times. CDR3 DNA: TGTGCCAGCAGAGAGGCAGCGGGGGGCCGGGAGACCCAGTACTTC. The encoded protein is CASREAAGGRETQYF. This chain connects TRBV2 to TRBJ2-5, with TRBD2 identical over 9 bases. CDR3 length: 15 residues. Germline CDR1 is SNHLY and CDR2 is FYNNEI. V trimming: 6 bases; J trimming: 5 bases; junction bases outside the gene matches: 10.

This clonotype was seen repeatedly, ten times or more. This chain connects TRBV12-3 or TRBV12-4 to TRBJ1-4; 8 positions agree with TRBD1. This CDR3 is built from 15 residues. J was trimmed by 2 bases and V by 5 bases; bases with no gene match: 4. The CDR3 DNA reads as TGTGCCAGCAGTCCAGGGGGCAAGACTAATGAAAAACTGTTTTTT. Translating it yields CASSPGGKTNEKLFF.

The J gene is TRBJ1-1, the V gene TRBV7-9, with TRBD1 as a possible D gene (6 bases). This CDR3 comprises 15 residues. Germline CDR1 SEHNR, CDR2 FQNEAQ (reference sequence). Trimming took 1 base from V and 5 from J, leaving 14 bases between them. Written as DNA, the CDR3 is TGTGCCAGCAGCTTAGTAGTCAGGGGAATGACTGAAGCTTTCTTT. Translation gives CASSLVVRGMTEAFF.

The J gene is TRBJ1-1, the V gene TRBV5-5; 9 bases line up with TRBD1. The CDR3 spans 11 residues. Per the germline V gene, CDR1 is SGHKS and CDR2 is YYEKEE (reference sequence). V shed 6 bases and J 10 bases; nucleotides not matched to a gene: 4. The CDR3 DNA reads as TGTGCCAGCACAGAGACAGGGGGAGCTTTCTTT. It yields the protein CASTETGGAFF.

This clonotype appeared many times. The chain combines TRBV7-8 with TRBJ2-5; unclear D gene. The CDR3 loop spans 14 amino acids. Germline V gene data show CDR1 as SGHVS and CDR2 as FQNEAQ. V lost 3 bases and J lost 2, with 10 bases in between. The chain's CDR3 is CASSFNVGQETQYF. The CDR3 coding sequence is TGTGCCAGCAGCTTCAATGTAGGTCAAGAGACCCAGTACTTC.

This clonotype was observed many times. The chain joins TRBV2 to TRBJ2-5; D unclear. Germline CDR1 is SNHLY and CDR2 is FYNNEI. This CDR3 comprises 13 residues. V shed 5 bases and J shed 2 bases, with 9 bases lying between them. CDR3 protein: CASSTEIQETQYF. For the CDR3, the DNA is TGTGCCAGCAGTACAGAGATTCAAGAGACCCAGTACTTC.

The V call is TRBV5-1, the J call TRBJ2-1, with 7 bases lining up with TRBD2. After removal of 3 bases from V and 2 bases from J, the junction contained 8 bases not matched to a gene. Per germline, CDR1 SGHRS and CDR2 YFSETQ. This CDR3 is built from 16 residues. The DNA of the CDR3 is TGCGCCAGCAGCTCATCCCCGGGAGGTACCTACAATGAGCAGTTCTTC. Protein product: CASSSSPGGTYNEQFF.